The clone carrying this T cell receptor beta chain was counted ten times or more. Germline CDR1 and CDR2: WNHNN and SYGVQD (reference sequence). The V and J ends lost 3 bases and 11 bases, in that order; junction bases with no gene match: 15. This CDR3 comprises 16 residues. The data are from a study of blood T cell repertoires in COVID-19. Sequenced by immunoSEQ multiplex PCR; TCRdb stores in-frame clones only, minus some. This sample has about 140,000 clones, with around three quarters found just once. Specimen: peripheral blood. This TCR was sampled from a man aged 60-69 years with acute or convalescent COVID-19. V gene TRBV10-1 combines with J gene TRBJ2-3; 9 bases are shared with TRBD2. The CDR3 sequence: CASSDPRASGIQRQYF. CDR3 DNA sequence: TGCGCCAGCAGTGATCCAAGGGCTAGCGGGATCCAGAGGCAGTATTTT.